Listed below are T cell receptor beta chains from one sample, sequenced in a study of blood T cell repertoires in COVID-19. Only in-frame clones appear in the TCRdb table, and some are missing; sequencing was by immunoSEQ multiplex PCR. This repertoire shows a few hundred thousand clones, 90% found once; its top ten account for over 3.5%. Sequencing input: PBMCs or T cells enriched from blood (not recorded which). All receptors come from a woman aged 18 to 35 with acute COVID-19. CDR3s include the opening cysteine and the closing phenylalanine or tryptophan. A D gene is named only where the DNA matches it firmly. The size of a clone is reported for some rows only, either as once, few or many, or as a class for expanded clones.

V	D	size	J	CDR3	DNA
TRBV7-2	.	.	TRBJ1-3	CASSPLASLWSGNTIYF	TGTGCCAGCAGCCCCCTAGCCTCCCTTTGGTCTGGAAACACCATATATTTT
TRBV9	TRBD1	.	TRBJ2-7	CASSPGDRAREQYF	TGTGCCAGCAGCCCAGGGGACAGGGCGCGCGAGCAGTACTTC
TRBV29-1	TRBD1	.	TRBJ2-2	CSAGDRGRSAGELFF	TGCAGCGCCGGAGACAGGGGTAGAAGTGCCGGGGAGCTGTTTTTT
TRBV18	.	once	TRBJ1-3	CASEALFLHSGNTIYF	TGTGCCAGCGAGGCTCTATTTCTCCACTCTGGAAACACCATATATTTT
TRBV7-9	TRBD1	.	TRBJ1-2	CASSSGQGRNGYTF	TGTGCCAGCAGTTCGGGACAGGGGCGGAATGGCTACACCTTC
TRBV2	.	.	TRBJ2-5	CASRLLSGRGETQYF	TGTGCCAGCAGACTGCTCTCCGGACGCGGGGAGACCCAGTACTTC
TRBV30	.	.	TRBJ2-2	CAWKTQGEGELFF	TGTGCCTGGAAGACTCAGGGTGAGGGGGAGCTGTTTTTT
TRBV30	.	.	TRBJ1-1	CAAMFGGEAFF	TGTGCCGCGATGTTCGGGGGTGAAGCTTTCTTT
TRBV7-6	.	.	TRBJ2-7	CASSHQDSPEQYF	TGTGCCAGCAGCCATCAAGACAGTCCCGAGCAGTACTTC
TRBV13	TRBD1	once	TRBJ1-2	CASSARQGDYGYTF	TGTGCCAGCAGCGCAAGACAGGGGGACTATGGCTACACCTTC
TRBV27	TRBD1	.	TRBJ2-7	CASSARDRDAYEQYF	TGTGCCAGCAGTGCCAGGGACAGGGATGCCTACGAGCAGTACTTC
TRBV19	TRBD1	.	TRBJ1-4	CASSFRQGKELFF	TGTGCCAGTAGTTTTAGACAGGGCAAGGAACTGTTTTTT
TRBV5-5	.	once	TRBJ1-3	CASSFNRDTASGNTIYF	TGTGCCAGCAGCTTTAACCGGGACACAGCCTCTGGAAACACCATATATTTT
TRBV4-1	.	.	TRBJ1-5	CASSQESVNQPQHF	TGCGCCAGCAGCCAAGAGAGCGTGAATCAGCCCCAGCATTTT
TRBV4-2	TRBD2	.	TRBJ2-7	CASSQERGSNYEQYF	TGTGCCAGCAGCCAAGAACGCGGGAGTAACTACGAGCAGTACTTC
TRBV6-5	.	.	TRBJ1-1	CASSYTAEVNTEAFF	TGTGCCAGCAGTTACACGGCAGAGGTCAACACTGAAGCTTTCTTT
TRBV15	TRBD1	.	TRBJ2-1	CATSRGGQGPYNEQFF	TGTGCCACCAGCAGAGGCGGACAGGGCCCCTACAATGAGCAGTTCTTC
TRBV6-5	TRBD1	.	TRBJ2-7	CASSYNMGRGHYEQYF	TGTGCCAGCAGTTACAATATGGGCAGGGGGCACTACGAGCAGTACTTC